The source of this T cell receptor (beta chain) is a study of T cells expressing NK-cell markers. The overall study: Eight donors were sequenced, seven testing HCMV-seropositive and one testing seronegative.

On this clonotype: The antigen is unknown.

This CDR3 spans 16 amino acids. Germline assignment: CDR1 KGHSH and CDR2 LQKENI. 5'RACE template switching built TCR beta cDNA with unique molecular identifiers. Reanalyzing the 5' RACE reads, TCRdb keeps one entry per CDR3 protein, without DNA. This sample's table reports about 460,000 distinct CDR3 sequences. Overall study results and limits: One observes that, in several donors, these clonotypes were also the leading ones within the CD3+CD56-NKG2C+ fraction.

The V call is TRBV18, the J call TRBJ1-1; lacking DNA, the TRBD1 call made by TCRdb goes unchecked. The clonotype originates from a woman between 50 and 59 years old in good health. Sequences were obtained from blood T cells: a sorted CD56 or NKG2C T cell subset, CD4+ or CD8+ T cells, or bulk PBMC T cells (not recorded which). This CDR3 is CASSQLGVLEATEAFF. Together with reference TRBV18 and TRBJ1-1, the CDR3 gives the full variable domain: NAGVMQNPRHLVRRRGQEARLRCSPMKGHSHVYWYRQLPEEGLKFMVYLQKENIIDESGMPKERFSAEFPKEGPSILRIQQVVRGDSAAYFCASSQLGVLEATEAFFGQGTRLTVV.